This TCR beta chain was retrieved from a study of blood T cell repertoires in COVID-19. About the study: Nucleic acid was either cDNA or gDNA, and it came from T cells, B-cell-depleted T cells, or PBMCs.

CDR1 and CDR2 from the germline V gene are SGDLS and YYNGEE. The CDR3 loop spans 15 amino acids. V trimming: 0 bases; J trimming: 6 bases; junction bases outside the gene matches: 4. Some clones are missing from TCRdb's copy, which holds only in-frame ones; the method was immunoSEQ multiplex PCR. This sample yields over 120,000 clones, of which roughly 80% are seen a single time; about 2.9% belongs to the top ten. The chain joins TRBV9 to TRBJ1-4; 8 bases are a match to TRBD1. Sequencing was performed on peripheral blood. The receptor was isolated from a woman of 80 years or more with acute or convalescent COVID-19. CDR3 region: CASSVVTGGYEKLFF. The CDR3 DNA sequence: TGTGCCAGCAGCGTAGTAACAGGGGGGTATGAAAAACTGTTTTTT. Full variable domain (remainder filled in from reference TRBV9 and TRBJ1-4): DSGVTQTPKHLITATGQRVTLRCSPRSGDLSVYWYQQSLDQGLQFLIQYYNGEERAKGNILERFSAQQFPDLHSELNLSSLELGDSALYFCASSVVTGGYEKLFFGSGTQLSVL.